This T cell receptor beta chain was recovered during a study of CD8 T cells in Susac syndrome. With 2 bases removed from V and 3 bases from J, the gap between germline ends came to 11 bases. The CDR3 is made up of 14 amino acids. CDR1 SGHNT and CDR2 YYREEE come from the germline V gene (reference sequence). Random hexamers were used to reverse transcribe the RNA input (about 0.45 to 1 ug). MiXCR was run by TCRdb on the immunoSEQ multiplex PCR reads, yielding one entry per CDR3 protein. Of some 160,000 distinct CDR3 sequences in the sample, 90% to 95% were seen once. This TCR was sampled from a human donor with Susac syndrome. The gene calls are TRBV5-4 and TRBJ1-1; D might be TRBD1 (5 bases). The specimen sequenced was CD4+ T cells from PBMCs. CDR3: CASSFQGMDTEAFF. The CDR3 region has the DNA TGTGCCAGCAGCTTCCAGGGAATGGACACTGAAGCTTTCTTT. Combining the CDR3 with reference TRBV5-4 and TRBJ1-1 gives the whole variable domain ETGVTQSPTHLIKTRGQQVTLRCSSQSGHNTVSWYQQALGQGPQFIFQYYREEENGRGNFPPRFSGLQFPNYSSELNVNALELDDSALYLCASSFQGMDTEAFFGQGTRLTVV.